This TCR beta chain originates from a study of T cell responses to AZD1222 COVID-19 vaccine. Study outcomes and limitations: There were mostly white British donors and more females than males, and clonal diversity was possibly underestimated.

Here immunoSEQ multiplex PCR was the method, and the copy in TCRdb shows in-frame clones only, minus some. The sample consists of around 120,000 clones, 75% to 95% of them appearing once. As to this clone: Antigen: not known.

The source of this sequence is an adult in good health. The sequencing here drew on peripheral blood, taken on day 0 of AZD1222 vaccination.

The CDR3 protein is CASSANSGRLGGELFF. The CDR3 DNA sequence: TGTGCCAGCAGCGCAAACAGCGGGAGACTTGGCGGGGAGCTGTTTTTT. The chain couples TRBV7-2 to TRBJ2-2; 8 bases are shared with TRBD2. V dropped 5 bases and J dropped 7; count of bases not matched to a gene: 12. CDR1 is SGHTA and CDR2 is FQGNSA in the germline V gene. The CDR3 covers 16 residues. Combining the CDR3 with reference TRBV7-2 and TRBJ2-2 gives the whole variable domain GAGVSQSPSNKVTEKGKDVELRCDPISGHTALYWYRQSLGQGLEFLIYFQGNSAPDKSGLPSDRFSAERTGGSVSTLTIQRTQQEDSAVYLCASSANSGRLGGELFFGEGSRLTVL.